This is a list of T cell receptor beta chains from one sample in a study of blood T cell repertoires in COVID-19. The data were produced by immunoSEQ multiplex PCR, yet TCRdb's version contains in-frame clones alone and is incomplete. Here the sample spans about 62,000 clones, roughly 80% being singletons. Sequenced material: peripheral blood. These TCRs come from a woman between 45 and 60 years old with active or convalescent COVID-19. Each CDR3 is given with its conserved first and last residue. A D gene is named only where the DNA matches it firmly. Not every row has a clone size; where given, it reads once, few, many or a size class.

>TRBV18|TRBJ2-5|few|TRBD1
CASSRGQGGQETQYF
TGTGCCAGCTCACGCGGACAGGGCGGGCAAGAGACCCAGTACTTC
>TRBV27|TRBJ2-3|NA|TRBD2
CASSLSGLAGPDTQYF
TGTGCCAGCAGTTTATCGGGACTAGCGGGCCCAGATACGCAGTATTTT
>TRBV19|TRBJ2-5|NA|TRBD1
CASSTNRGPWETQYF
TGTGCCAGTAGTACCAACAGGGGGCCGTGGGAGACCCAGTACTTC
>TRBV19|TRBJ1-6|NA|TRBD1
CASSWTGGALDSPLHF
TGTGCCAGTAGTTGGACAGGGGGCGCCTTGGATTCACCCCTCCACTTT
>TRBV29-1|TRBJ1-1|NA|NA
CSAEDPFSTEAFF
TGCAGCGCCGAGGATCCCTTTAGCACTGAAGCTTTCTTT
>TRBV4-3|TRBJ2-7|NA|NA
CASSQDLGMGARNEQYF
TGCGCCAGCAGCCAAGATTTGGGTATGGGGGCCAGAAACGAGCAGTACTTC
>TRBV5-1|TRBJ2-3|NA|TRBD1
CASSQQGANGDTQYF
TGCGCCAGCAGCCAGCAGGGGGCAAACGGAGATACGCAGTATTTT
>TRBV19|TRBJ1-2|NA|NA
CASRNRQEFNYGYTF
TGTGCCAGTCGGAATCGACAGGAGTTTAACTATGGCTACACCTTC
>TRBV6-5|TRBJ1-2|few|TRBD1
CASRRQGERGYGYTF
TGTGCCAGCAGACGACAGGGTGAGAGGGGCTATGGCTACACCTTC
>TRBV10-3|TRBJ2-7|few|TRBD1
CAISGGTGNEQYF
TGTGCCATCAGTGGCGGGACAGGTAACGAGCAGTACTTC
>TRBV7-2|TRBJ1-5|NA|TRBD1
CASSLGDRGRGQPQHF
TGTGCCAGCAGCTTAGGAGACAGGGGGCGGGGTCAGCCCCAGCATTTT
>TRBV12-5|TRBJ2-1|NA|NA
CASGPELRDNEQFF
TGTGCTAGTGGTCCCGAACTCCGGGACAATGAGCAGTTCTTC